The present entry profiles one T cell receptor beta chain with its context. Its specific antigen is unknown. Base quality data are lacking; no much larger clone is found one base away. Using the deep immunoSEQ assay, TCR CDR3 regions were amplified from genomic DNA by multiplex PCR. For each cell subset, the extracted genomic DNA was distributed evenly across all wells of several immunoSEQ 96-well plates, and each plate served as one replicate. For unsorted PBMC, roughly 0.3 ug genomic DNA, equal to roughly 33,000 T cell genomes, was loaded into each replicate PCR. Ten immunoSEQ deep assay plates were used to sequence unsorted PBMC genomic DNA. The purified libraries were quantified using a Qubit 3.0 fluorometer, sized with a Bioanalyzer 2100, and then quantified again using the KAPA Library Quantification kit. Every immunoSEQ 96-well plate was sequenced on a separate single-read 150-cycle Illumina NextSeq 550 flow cell. The study's processing was this. Because the immunoSEQ output included only junctional sequences and no quality scores, the filtering could not be the same as the filtering used for full-length reads. Sequences were annotated with PyIR, a Python wrapper for IgBLAST v1.9, and V/J genes and CDR3 were assigned using IMGT germline references. Any read was removed if the V/J assignment was weak (E-value above 1e-6), the CDR3 was missing, or the read contained stop codons, out-of-frame junctions, or ambiguous translated residues. V3J clonotypes were defined by identical inferred V gene, J gene, and CDR3 amino acid sequence. Percentage overlap between repertoires was computed as shared unique clonotypes divided by the size of the smaller repertoire. Repertoire richness was assessed with RTK rarefaction, the Chao1 estimator, and Recon v2.1 estimates of unobserved clonotypes. TCRdb mirrors the immuneACCESS table, restricted to in-frame sequences. Some clones are absent from its copies; in checked studies, under half trace to an unresolved V gene, and the reason for the others is unknown. V, J and clone size reflect that table, while D and trimming were determined from the DNA. A total of 450,000 to 500,000 clones appear in this sample, 76% of them only once. The ten largest account for roughly 13% of the sample.

The CDR3 spans 14 residues, from the cysteine through the phenylalanine. Only the CDR3 portion is preserved as DNA: 42 bases, with reading frame beginning at the first base. CDR1 is given as LGHNA and CDR2 as YSLEER, both from the germline V gene. V and J are truncated by 0 bases and 5 bases respectively, leaving an intervening sequence of 7 bases. The record originates from a study of shared clonotypes between healthy human individuals (dated by TCRdb to 2020 to 2021). Describing the broader study: A couple of women and a few men aged 18 to 49 years were included in the cohort. The study deeply sequenced blood TCR repertoires of five healthy adults to estimate repertoire size and the extent of clonotype sharing between individuals. Different laboratories and diverse techniques were used to prepare libraries and sequence TCR repertoires, to increase sequencing depth and limit assay-specific biases. Leukapheresis yielded between about 0.85 and 9.5 billion PBMCs per donor. The full study reports these points: Because the study included only a small number of donors, the genetic and exposure-history diversity represented was limited. Only blood was sampled, and tissue TCR repertoires likely differ from those in blood. Pairwise subsampling led to the expectation that sequencing depth would affect the degree of clonotype sharing among donors.

Donors were healthy HIV-negative adults with no recently reported acute infections or vaccinations. Every donor was a Caucasian adult residing in Nashville, Tennessee, USA. For unsorted samples, 84 million or so PBMCs were counted, and genomic DNA was extracted using the QIAamp DNA Blood Mini kit. After blood collection by leukapheresis, PBMCs were isolated using Ficoll-Histopaque density gradient centrifugation and then cryopreserved in the vapor phase of liquid nitrogen. The sequence joins TRBV4-3 to TRBJ1-4; the D gene cannot be named for sure. Sample: PBMCs. This clonotype was obtained from a woman aged 40 to 50 in good health. Some clones in this sample may be carry-over from other donors' samples. The nucleotide sequence is given as TGCGCCAGCAGCCAAGATTGGCGGAATGAAAAACTGTTTTTT. This sequence encodes CASSQDWRNEKLFF.